A single sample gave rise to the 2 T cell receptor beta chains below, sequenced in a study of STAT5B mutations in CD4+ large granular lymphocyte leukemia. Data came from immunoSEQ multiplex PCR; TCRdb stores just in-frame clones and leaves some out. Of 20,000 to 25,000 clones in the sample, 70% are singletons; the top ten hold approximately 30%. Sequencing used CD4+ T cells from blood buffy coats. These receptors came from a human donor in good health.

This chain joins TRBV7-2 and TRBJ2-7; tentatively, D is TRBD2 (5 bases). Per germline, CDR1 SGHTA and CDR2 FQGNSA. V lost 1 base and J lost 2, with 6 bases in between. The CDR3 sequence is 13 residues long. The CDR3 sequence is CASSLVGTYEQYF. DNA for the CDR3: TGTGCCAGCAGCTTAGTCGGGACCTACGAGCAGTACTTC.

The genes are TRBV5-4 and TRBJ1-4, with D hard to call. CDR1 SGHNT and CDR2 YYREEE come from the germline V gene (reference sequence). V was trimmed by 0 bases and J by 4 bases, leaving 10 bases between them. The CDR3 sequence is 15 residues long. The CDR3 protein is CASSLEVTDNEKLFF. As DNA, the CDR3 is TGTGCCAGCAGCTTGGAGGTGACCGATAATGAAAAACTGTTTTTT. Looking up the rest from reference TRBV5-4 and TRBJ1-4 gives the full variable domain: ETGVTQSPTHLIKTRGQQVTLRCSSQSGHNTVSWYQQALGQGPQFIFQYYREEENGRGNFPPRFSGLQFPNYSSELNVNALELDDSALYLCASSLEVTDNEKLFFGSGTQLSVL.